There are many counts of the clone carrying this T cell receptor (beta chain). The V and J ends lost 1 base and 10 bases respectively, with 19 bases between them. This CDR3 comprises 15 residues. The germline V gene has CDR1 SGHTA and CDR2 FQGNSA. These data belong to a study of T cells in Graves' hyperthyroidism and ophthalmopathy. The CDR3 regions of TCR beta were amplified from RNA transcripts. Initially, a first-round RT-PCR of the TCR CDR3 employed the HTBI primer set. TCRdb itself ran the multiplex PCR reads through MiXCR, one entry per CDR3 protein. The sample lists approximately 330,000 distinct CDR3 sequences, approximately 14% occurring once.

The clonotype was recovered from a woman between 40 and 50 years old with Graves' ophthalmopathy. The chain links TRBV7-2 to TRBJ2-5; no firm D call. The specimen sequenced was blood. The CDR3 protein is CASSLGPGLPVDQYF. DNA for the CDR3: TGTGCCAGCAGCTTAGGACCAGGCCTCCCCGTTGACCAGTACTTC. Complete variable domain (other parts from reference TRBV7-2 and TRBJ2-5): GAGVSQSPSNKVTEKGKDVELRCDPISGHTALYWYRQSLGQGLEFLIYFQGNSAPDKSGLPSDRFSAERTGGSVSTLTIQRTQQEDSAVYLCASSLGPGLPVDQYFGPGTRLLVL.